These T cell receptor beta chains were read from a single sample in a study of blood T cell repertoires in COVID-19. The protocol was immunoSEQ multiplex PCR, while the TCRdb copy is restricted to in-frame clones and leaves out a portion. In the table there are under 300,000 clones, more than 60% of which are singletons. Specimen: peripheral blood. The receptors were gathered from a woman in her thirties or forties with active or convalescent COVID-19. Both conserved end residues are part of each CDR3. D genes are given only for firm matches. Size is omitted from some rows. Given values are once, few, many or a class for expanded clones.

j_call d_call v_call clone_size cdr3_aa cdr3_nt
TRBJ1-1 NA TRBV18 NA CASSPQGTREAFF TGTGCCAGCTCTCCCCAGGGGACCCGTGAAGCTTTCTTT
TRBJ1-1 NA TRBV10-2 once CAIRQTSSADTEAFF TGCGCCATCCGGCAGACGTCCTCAGCGGACACTGAAGCTTTCTTT
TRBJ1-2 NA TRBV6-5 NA CASEARVNYGYTF TGTGCCAGCGAGGCCAGGGTTAACTATGGCTACACCTTC
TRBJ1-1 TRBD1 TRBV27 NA CASRFSDRGNTEAFF TGTGCCAGCAGATTCAGCGACAGGGGGAACACTGAAGCTTTCTTT
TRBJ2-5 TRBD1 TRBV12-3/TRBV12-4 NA CASSDRGQETQYF TGTGCCAGCAGCGACAGGGGCCAAGAGACCCAGTACTTC
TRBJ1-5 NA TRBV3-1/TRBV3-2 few CASSHEGQPQHF TGTGCCAGCAGCCATGAGGGTCAGCCCCAGCATTTT
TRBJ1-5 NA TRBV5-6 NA CASSLAPGLNQPQHF TGTGCCAGCAGCTTGGCCCCGGGTCTCAATCAGCCCCAGCATTTT
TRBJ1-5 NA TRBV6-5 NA CASNRANQPQHF TGTGCCAGCAACAGGGCAAATCAGCCCCAGCATTTT
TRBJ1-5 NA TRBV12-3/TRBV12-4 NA CASRSGDQPQHF TGTGCCAGCAGATCAGGGGATCAGCCCCAGCATTTT
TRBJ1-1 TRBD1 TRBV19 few CASFPGTDEAFF TGTGCCAGTTTTCCCGGGACAGATGAAGCTTTCTTT
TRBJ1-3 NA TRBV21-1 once CASSKARRKKNTIYF TGTGCCAGCAGCAAAGCACGCAGGAAAAAAAACACCATATATTTT
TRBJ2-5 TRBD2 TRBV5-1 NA CASTRYTGTSGGQRYF TGCGCCAGCACTAGATATACCGGGACTAGCGGGGGGCAACGGTACTTC
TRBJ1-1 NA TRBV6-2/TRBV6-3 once CASSYQRMNTEAFF TGTGCCAGCAGTTACCAGCGGATGAACACTGAAGCTTTCTTT
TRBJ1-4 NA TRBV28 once CASTDSATNEKLFF TGTGCCAGCACCGACAGCGCAACTAATGAAAAACTGTTTTTT
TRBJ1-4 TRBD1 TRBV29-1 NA CSVAEGAGEKLFF TGCAGCGTTGCGGAGGGGGCCGGAGAAAAACTGTTTTTT
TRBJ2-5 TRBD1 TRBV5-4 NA CASSTTGGYVEETQYF TGTGCCAGCAGCACGACAGGGGGGTATGTGGAAGAGACCCAGTACTTC
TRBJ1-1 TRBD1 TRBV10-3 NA CAISGGTGRDTEAFF TGTGCCATCAGTGGAGGGACAGGGAGGGACACTGAAGCTTTCTTT
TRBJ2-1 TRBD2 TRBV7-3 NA CASSPSGGGNEQFF TGTGCCAGCAGCCCTAGCGGGGGTGGGAATGAGCAGTTCTTC
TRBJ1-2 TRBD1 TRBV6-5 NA CASRTWTGDYTF TGTGCCAGCAGGACATGGACAGGGGACTACACCTTC
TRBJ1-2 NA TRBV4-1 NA CASSQGSGIYGYTF TGCGCCAGCAGCCAAGGGAGCGGGATCTATGGCTACACCTTC
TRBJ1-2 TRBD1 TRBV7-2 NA CASSFGTGPNYGYTF TGTGCCAGCAGCTTTGGGACAGGGCCTAACTATGGCTACACCTTC
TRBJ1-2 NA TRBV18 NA CASREGTYYGYTF TGTGCCAGTCGGGAGGGGACTTACTATGGCTACACCTTC
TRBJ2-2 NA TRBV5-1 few CASSLAALRTGELFF TGCGCCAGCAGCCTTGCGGCTTTGAGAACCGGGGAGCTGTTTTTT
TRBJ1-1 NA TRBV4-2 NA CASSQDRGGGRTEAFF TGTGCCAGCAGCCAAGATCGGGGAGGGGGAAGGACTGAAGCTTTCTTT
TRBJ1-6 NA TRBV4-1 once CASSQVQVSSPLHF TGCGCCAGCAGCCAAGTACAGGTATCTTCACCCCTCCACTTT
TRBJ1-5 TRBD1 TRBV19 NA CASITGGHSNQPQHF TGTGCCAGTATCACAGGGGGCCATAGCAATCAGCCCCAGCATTTT
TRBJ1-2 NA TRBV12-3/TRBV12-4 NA CASSYGQNYGYTF TGTGCCAGCAGCTACGGACAGAACTATGGCTACACCTTC
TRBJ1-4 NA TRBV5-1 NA CASSFGQGREKLFF TGCGCCAGCAGCTTTGGCCAGGGTAGGGAAAAACTGTTTTTT
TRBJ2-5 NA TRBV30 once CACRHRGQETQYF TGTGCCTGTCGACACCGGGGACAAGAGACCCAGTACTTC
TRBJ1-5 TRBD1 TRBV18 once CASSRDRGRFQPQHF TGTGCCAGCTCACGAGACAGGGGGCGGTTTCAGCCCCAGCATTTT
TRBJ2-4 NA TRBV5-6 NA CASSLQTVAKNIQYF TGTGCCAGCAGCTTGCAGACAGTAGCCAAAAACATTCAGTACTTC
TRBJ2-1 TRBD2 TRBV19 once CASSATSANSYNEQFF TGTGCCAGTAGTGCCACTAGCGCCAACTCCTACAATGAGCAGTTCTTC
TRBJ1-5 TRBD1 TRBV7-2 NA CASSLAGGAHQPQHF TGTGCCAGCAGCTTAGCAGGGGGCGCACATCAGCCCCAGCATTTT
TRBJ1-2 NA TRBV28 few CASSLDLDPTF TGTGCCAGCAGTTTAGATCTAGACCCCACCTTC
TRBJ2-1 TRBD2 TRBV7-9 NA CASSQTSGYNEQFF TGTGCCAGCAGCCAAACTAGCGGCTACAATGAGCAGTTCTTC
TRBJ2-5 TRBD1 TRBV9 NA CASSVGNEGAIETQYF TGTGCCAGCAGCGTAGGAAACGAGGGGGCAATCGAGACCCAGTACTTC
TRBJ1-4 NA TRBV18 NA CASSPRGYEKLFF TGTGCCAGCTCACCCCGGGGTTATGAAAAACTGTTTTTT
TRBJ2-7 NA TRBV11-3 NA CASSLDGRGEQYF TGTGCCAGCAGCTTAGATGGAAGGGGGGAGCAGTACTTC
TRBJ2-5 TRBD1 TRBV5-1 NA CASSWGQVETQYF TGCGCCAGCAGCTGGGGACAGGTAGAGACCCAGTACTTC
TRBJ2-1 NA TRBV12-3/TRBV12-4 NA CASRRGGEQFF TGTGCCAGCAGAAGAGGCGGTGAGCAGTTCTTC